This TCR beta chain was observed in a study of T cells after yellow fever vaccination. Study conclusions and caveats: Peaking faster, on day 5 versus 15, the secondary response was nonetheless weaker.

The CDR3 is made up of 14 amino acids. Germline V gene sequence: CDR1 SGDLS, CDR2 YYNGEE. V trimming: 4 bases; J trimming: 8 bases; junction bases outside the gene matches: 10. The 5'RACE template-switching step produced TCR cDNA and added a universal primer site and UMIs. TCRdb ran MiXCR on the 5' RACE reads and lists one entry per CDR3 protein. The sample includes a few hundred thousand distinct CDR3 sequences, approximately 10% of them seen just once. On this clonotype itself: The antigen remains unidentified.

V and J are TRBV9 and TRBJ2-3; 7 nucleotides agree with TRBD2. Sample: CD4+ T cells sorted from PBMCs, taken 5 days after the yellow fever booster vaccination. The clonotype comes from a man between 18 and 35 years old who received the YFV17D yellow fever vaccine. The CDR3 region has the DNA TGTGCCAGCAGCTCCGACCGGCCGGGGGGTACGCAGTATTTT. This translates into CASSSDRPGGTQYF.